This record looks at one TCR beta chain sequence and its context. It lacks a known antigen. Base quality data are lacking; no much larger clone is found one base away. This sample was included in a study of blood T cell repertoires in COVID-19 (dated by TCRdb to the early 2020s). Background for the entire study: Samples from collaborators originated in the United States, Italy and Spain and spanned both the acute and convalescent phases of COVID-19. Nearly every sample came with metadata listing a de-identified subject ID, COVID-19 status, age in years and sex. The repertoires were released in a freely available public database intended as a resource for research on the immune response to SARS-CoV-2. Samples were obtained from the ongoing ImmuneRACE study (first 160 participants) and from 1,200 or so subjects provided by 6 global collaborators. The dataset comprised deeply sampled blood TCRbeta repertoires from subjects exposed to, actively infected with, or recovered from COVID-19. The material from the prospective study consisted of cDNA or gDNA derived from T cells, B-cell-depleted T cells, or PBMCs. Where available, HLA class I and class II types were taken from metadata supplied by the sample provider and were not determined by assay-based typing. The paper as a whole reports these results and caveats: The amount of clinical and demographic metadata varied by source and participant and was provided uncurated.

One collaborating source in Seattle enrolled patients during active infection and followed them longitudinally through the course of disease. Each collaborating institution followed its own protocols to collect whole blood in K2EDTA tubes. Collaborator samples were shipped for TCRbeta analysis as frozen whole blood, isolated PBMCs, or DNA extracted from either sample type. According to the germline V gene, CDR1 reads MNHEY and CDR2 reads SVGAGI. From cysteine to phenylalanine, the CDR3 is 12 amino acids long. Only the CDR3 DNA is retained, 36 bases long and in frame from the first base. For this chain, trimming is 6 bases at the V end and 13 bases at the J end, and the number of junction bases without a gene match is 9. TCRbeta CDR3 regions were amplified from genomic DNA using the immunoSEQ Assay, a bias-controlled multiplex PCR. Regarding the original processing steps: Within the assay, amplification of reference gene primers was used to estimate how many nucleated cells each sample contained. To quantify the absolute abundance of each unique TCRbeta CDR3 rearrangement, sequence reads were collapsed and filtered. For each sample, productive Simpson clonality was calculated as the square root of Simpson's diversity index across productive rearrangements. The source is immuneACCESS, and TCRdb retained only in-frame sequences with V and J called. Part of the clones is not carried over; for the studies checked, unresolved V genes explain less than half of this, and the remainder is unexplained. V and J calls and clone size are as listed in that table; D and trimming were resolved from the DNA. Across this sample there are around 200,000 clones, with 70% to 80% seen only once. Jointly, the top ten make up over 5% of the sample.

The source material was peripheral blood. Recombination linked TRBV6-5 to TRBJ1-3; 7 central nucleotides agree with TRBD1. This sequence was found in a woman between 35 and 50 years old with COVID-19, enrolled during active disease. The CDR3 reads CASSPRTGRIYF. The sequenced DNA: TGTGCCAGCAGCCCCCGGACAGGCCGGATATATTTT.